The T cell receptor (beta chain) described here comes from a study of identical twins. All donors comprised healthy Caucasians. In this sample, this clonotype turned up many times. Its antigen is not identified. It was template switching that added a universal primer site, and there were unique molecular identifiers on the cDNA. TCRdb called the 5' RACE reads again in MiXCR, with one record for every CDR3 protein. The sample holds some 900,000 distinct CDR3 sequences; roughly an eighth are singletons and the top ten take around 1.5%. Overall study findings and caveats: The study found weaker excess twin sharing in beta out-of-frame sequences.

These sequences were also reported in another study, on yellow fever vaccine responses in identical twins.

What was sequenced was PBMCs. The TCR was taken from a woman in her late teens or twenties in good health.

The chain's CDR3 is CASSSGQEFGGYTF. CDR3 in DNA: TGTGCCAGCAGTTCTGGACAGGAGTTCGGAGGCTACACCTTC. V usage is TRBV12-3 or TRBV12-4 and J usage is TRBJ1-2; 7 bases are shared with TRBD1. The CDR3 covers 14 residues. V lost 4 bases and J lost 8; bases outside the gene matches: 10.